This TCR beta chain was sequenced during a study of T cell responses to AZD1222 COVID-19 vaccine. Comments on this clone: Its antigen is unknown.

The study, taken as a whole, reports: AZD1222 recipients seropositive at baseline numbered only 5 or 6. Donors were chiefly white British, with a greater number of females, and clonal diversity was perhaps underestimated.

This CDR3 comprises 15 residues. CDR1 is LNHDA and CDR2 is SQIVND in the germline V gene (reference sequence). V lost 5 bases and J lost 5; bases outside the gene matches: 9. The method was immunoSEQ multiplex PCR; TCRdb's version includes in-frame clones alone and lacks a portion of them. The sample includes roughly 150,000 clones, approximately 90% of them seen just once. The sequence was collected from an adult in good health. The chain carries TRBV19 and TRBJ2-7; TRBD1 matches at 10 bases. The source material was peripheral blood, sampled on day 0 of AZD1222 vaccination. Here the CDR3 DNA reads TGTGCCAGTAGTTCGGTTGGGGACAGGGGCCACGAGCAGTACTTC. Translated: CASSSVGDRGHEQYF.